This T cell receptor (beta chain) was sequenced during a study of shared clonotypes between healthy human individuals. On this clone itself: Its cognate antigen is unknown.

General study findings and limits: Tissues were not sampled, only blood, and their repertoires likely differ.

Naive CD8 cells were CD45RO-negative, positively selected for CCR7, excluding terminally differentiated effector memory CD45RA+ cells. Looked up from germline, CDR1 is SGHKS and CDR2 is YYEKEE (reference sequence). This CDR3 is 11 amino acids long. Trimming shortened V by 2 bases and J by 9 bases, and 6 bases separated the two germline ends. Profiling relied on immunoSEQ multiplex PCR, and the TCRdb table lists in-frame clones only, not all of them. Found here are about 750,000 clones, 90% to 95% of them singletons; the top ten hold less than 25%. The sequenced material came from naive CD8+ T cells sorted from blood. The chain links TRBV5-5 to TRBJ2-4; D is uncertain. This clonotype was sampled from a man aged 25-40 years in good health. The CDR3 DNA reads TGTGCCAGCAGCTTCCTTGGCATTCAGTACTTC. Amino acids: CASSFLGIQYF.